This T cell receptor (beta chain) was recovered during a study of T cell repertoires in cytomegalovirus infection. Study overall: Public signatures in TCR beta pointed to CMV infection and matching HLA type. Study results and caveats: HLA-C-restricted CMV clonotypes gave the most frequent clonotype in two of eight donors.

This clonotype was detected only a few times. Antigen unknown. TCRdb reanalysed the reads using MiXCR and keeps one entry per CDR3 protein. The sample lists fewer than 550,000 distinct CDR3 sequences, 11% occurring once. The specimen sequenced was PBMCs. The sequence was collected from a human donor in good health (CMV status not recorded). Some clones in this sample may be carry-over from other donors' samples.

The CDR3 DNA reads TGCAGTGCTAGAGTTGAACAGGGGGTCCCCTACAATGAGCAGTTCTTC. It is translated as CSARVEQGVPYNEQFF. The chain carries TRBV20-1 and TRBJ2-1; 8 nucleotides match TRBD1. Germline loops: CDR1 DFQATT, CDR2 SNEGSKA (reference sequence). This CDR3 is built from 16 residues. V was pared by 1 base and J by 2 bases, with 7 bases of the junction left unmatched.